This is a list of T cell receptor beta chains from one sample in a study of T cells in Graves' hyperthyroidism and ophthalmopathy. TCRdb re-called the multiplex PCR reads through MiXCR, storing one row per CDR3 protein. The sample consists of about 570,000 distinct CDR3 sequences, under 60% of them appearing once. The sequencing input was peripheral blood or thyroid tissue (not recorded which). The receptor set was obtained from an adult woman with Graves' disease, either hyperthyroidism or ophthalmopathy (not recorded which). The CDR3 runs from the conserved cysteine through the conserved F or W. A D gene is named only where the DNA matches it firmly. Some rows mark clone size as missing; the rest say once, few, many or name a class of expanded clone.

D	J	V	size	DNA	CDR3
NA	TRBJ2-7	TRBV7-2	NA	TGTGCCAGCAGTTTAAGCGGGCTAGGCCGAGAGCAGTACTTC	CASSLSGLGREQYF
NA	TRBJ2-7	TRBV2	NA	TGTGCCACCAGTAGGCAGGTCTCCTACGAGCAGTACTTC	CATSRQVSYEQYF
NA	TRBJ1-4	TRBV27	NA	TGTGCCAGCAGTTTGAACCCCCTCAGCGCGGGGGGTGTAAAACTGTTTTTT	CASSLNPLSAGGVKLFF
NA	TRBJ2-2	TRBV7-2	NA	TGTGCCAGCAGCTTACCCGGGAGCGACACCGGGGAGCTGTTTTTT	CASSLPGSDTGELFF
TRBD1	TRBJ2-7	TRBV13	many	TGTGCCAGCAGCCCCAGGCCCGGGACAGGGAAGGGCTCCTACGAGCAGTACTTC	CASSPRPGTGKGSYEQYF
NA	TRBJ2-5	TRBV24-1	NA	TGTGCCACCAGTGCCCCCTCCGGGGCAGTAGAGACCCAGTACTTC	CATSAPSGAVETQYF
TRBD2	TRBJ2-2	TRBV25-1	many	TGTGCCAGTACACTAGCGGGAGACGGGGAGCTGTTTTTT	CASTLAGDGELFF
TRBD2	TRBJ2-7	TRBV6-5	NA	TGTGCCAGCAGTTACGAGGCTAGCGGGAGGAGGTACGAGCAGTACTTC	CASSYEASGRRYEQYF
NA	TRBJ1-1	TRBV10-2	many	TGCGCCAGCAGTCTCGACAGCATGAACACTGAAGCTTTCTTT	CASSLDSMNTEAFF
NA	TRBJ2-2	TRBV14	NA	TGTGCCAGCAGCCACGCTCGGACTACGAACACCGGGGAGCTGTTTTTT	CASSHARTTNTGELFF
NA	TRBJ2-7	TRBV10-3	few	TGTGCCATCAAAGGGACGGACGAGCAGTACTTC	CAIKGTDEQYF
TRBD2	TRBJ2-1	TRBV7-8	once	TGTGCCAGCAGCATCCCCGGGACTAGGAAAAACAATGAGCAGTTCTTC	CASSIPGTRKNNEQFF
NA	TRBJ1-2	TRBV6-5	NA	TGTGCCAGCAGTGACCTGACAGAGGACTATGGCTACACCTTC	CASSDLTEDYGYTF
NA	TRBJ1-2	TRBV12-3/TRBV12-4	NA	TGTGCCAGCAGTTTAGGCCCCTCCGCGGGCTACACCTTC	CASSLGPSAGYTF
NA	TRBJ1-3	TRBV9	few	TGTGCCAGCGGAGGACAGATCCAAGGAAACACCATATATTTT	CASGGQIQGNTIYF
NA	TRBJ1-5	TRBV6-5	many	TGTGCCAGCAGTTTCAACAGAAATCAGCCCCAGCATTTT	CASSFNRNQPQHF
TRBD1	TRBJ2-7	TRBV2	many	TGTGCCAGCAACTATGCGACAGGGTCCTACGAGCAGTACTTC	CASNYATGSYEQYF
TRBD1	TRBJ1-6	TRBV20-1	many	TGCAGTGCTATCCCAGGGGGCGGAATTGTAAATTCACCCCTCCACTTT	CSAIPGGGIVNSPLHF
NA	TRBJ2-5	TRBV20-1	many	TGCAGTTCTCAGCTCACGGGGCGACAGACCCAGTACTTC	CSSQLTGRQTQYF
NA	TRBJ1-5	TRBV7-9	NA	TGTGCCAGCAGCCGCCTCGGACGGAGTATTCGCAATCAGCCCCAGCATTTT	CASSRLGRSIRNQPQHF
TRBD1	TRBJ1-5	TRBV2	NA	TGTGCCAGCAAACAAGCTACAGGGGGCAATCAGCCCCAGCATTTT	CASKQATGGNQPQHF
TRBD1	TRBJ2-3	TRBV20-1	NA	TGCAGTGCTAACAATCCGACAGGGGTTGGAGATACGCAGTATTTT	CSANNPTGVGDTQYF
NA	TRBJ1-1	TRBV5-1	NA	TGCGCCAGCAGCTTGGGGGAGAGGACCGAAGCTTTCTTT	CASSLGERTEAFF
NA	TRBJ2-7	TRBV20-1	many	TGCAGTGCTAGAGAGAGCTTACCCTACGAGCAGTACTTC	CSARESLPYEQYF
NA	TRBJ1-1	TRBV11-2	few	TGTGCCAGCAGCTTATCCGCTGAAGCTTTCTTT	CASSLSAEAFF
NA	TRBJ1-1	TRBV25-1	NA	TGTGCCAGCAGTGCTAGAGGGCCCCTGGTGACTGAAGCTTTCTTT	CASSARGPLVTEAFF
TRBD1	TRBJ1-6	TRBV5-1	NA	TGCGCCAGCACACCTGGAGGGACAGGGTTATACTCACCCCTCCACTTT	CASTPGGTGLYSPLHF
TRBD1	TRBJ1-1	TRBV24-1	NA	TGTGCCACCAGTGACCTACTGACCAAGACAGGGGAGCAAGGGGAAGCTTTCTTT	CATSDLLTKTGEQGEAFF
NA	TRBJ1-1	TRBV20-1	NA	TGCAGTACTAGAGATCCCACGGCGGGGAACACTGAGGCTTTCTTT	CSTRDPTAGNTEAFF
TRBD2	TRBJ2-2	TRBV7-8	few	TGTGCCAGCAGCAGAACTAGCGGGAGGGCCAGGAGCGCCGGGGAGCTGTTTTTT	CASSRTSGRARSAGELFF
TRBD2	TRBJ2-7	TRBV6-2/TRBV6-3	few	TGTGCCAGCAGGGAAGATAGCGGGAGATCAGCCGAGCAGTACTTC	CASREDSGRSAEQYF
NA	TRBJ2-6	TRBV7-2	many	TGTGCCAGCAGCTCCGACACGTCTGGGGCCAACGTCCTGACTTTC	CASSSDTSGANVLTF
NA	TRBJ2-2	TRBV7-7	NA	TGTGCCAGCAGCCTGACGGAAATCACCGGGGAGCTGTTTTTT	CASSLTEITGELFF
NA	TRBJ1-6	TRBV15	NA	TGTGCCACTAGCATAAGACAGGATTCACCCCTCCACTTT	CATSIRQDSPLHF
TRBD1	TRBJ2-7	TRBV20-1	many	TGCAGTGCTCCTGTCCGCCCGGGGACAGGCCCCTACGAGCAGTACTTC	CSAPVRPGTGPYEQYF
TRBD2	TRBJ2-2	TRBV24-1	few	TGTGCCTCAGCGGGGTACGGGGAGCTGTTTTTT	CASAGYGELFF
NA	TRBJ1-1	TRBV2	once	TGTGCCAGCAGTGAAGCTAGCAAAGGGGGGGGAGCTTTCTTT	CASSEASKGGGAFF
NA	TRBJ2-5	TRBV7-9	NA	TGTGCCAGCAGCTCTCAGGGGTCCATAGGTGGCCAGTACTTC	CASSSQGSIGGQYF
NA	TRBJ2-5	TRBV19	many	TGTGCCAGTAGCCAGGGGCTTAGTAGGGAGACCCAGTACTTC	CASSQGLSRETQYF
NA	TRBJ2-2	TRBV6-5	many	TGTGCCAGCGCTAGGGGCTCCGGGGAGCTGTTTTTT	CASARGSGELFF
NA	TRBJ2-7	TRBV27	NA	TGTGCCAGCACCCTGGCCTACGAGCAGTACTTC	CASTLAYEQYF
TRBD1	TRBJ1-4	TRBV2	NA	TGTGCCAGCAGTGCTAGGGGGCTTGAAAAACTGTTTTTT	CASSARGLEKLFF
NA	TRBJ1-2	TRBV7-2	few	TGTGCCAGCAGCTTAGCAATGGGAAAGGGCTACACCTTC	CASSLAMGKGYTF
NA	TRBJ2-5	TRBV10-3	NA	TGTGCCATCAGTGAGTCACGGAATCAGCCCCAGTACTTC	CAISESRNQPQYF
NA	TRBJ2-7	TRBV5-1	NA	TGCGCCAGCAGCTTGGGGGCAGGGGGGTCTTTTATTGGGTACTTC	CASSLGAGGSFIGYF
NA	TRBJ2-5	TRBV29-1	few	TGCAGCGTTGTTGTCGTGACCCAGTACTTC	CSVVVVTQYF
NA	TRBJ1-5	TRBV6-6	many	TGTGCCAGCAGTGACGACCGGTATCAGCCCCAGCATTTT	CASSDDRYQPQHF